One sample yielded the 16 T cell receptor beta chains listed below, sequenced in a study of CD8 T cells in ankylosing spondylitis. TCRdb processed the 5' RACE reads anew with MiXCR; each CDR3 protein has one entry. The table records 150,000 to 200,000 distinct CDR3 sequences, 10% to 15% of them present only once. Sequencing used blood, either unsorted or a sorted T cell fraction (not recorded which). The receptors originated from a female donor with ankylosing spondylitis or in good health (not recorded which).

This clonotype was counted a few times. This chain links TRBV7-8 with TRBJ1-1; TRBD1 aligns across 12 bases. Germline V gives CDR1 SGHVS, CDR2 FQNEAQ. V trimming: 5 bases; J trimming: 5 bases; junction bases outside the gene matches: 6. The CDR3 is 15 amino acids. The CDR3 DNA reads as TGTGCCAGCAGCCCCGGGACAGGGGGCGGGACTGAAGCTTTCTTT. Encoded protein: CASSPGTGGGTEAFF. The entire variable domain, with the rest obtained from reference TRBV7-8 and TRBJ1-1, is as follows: GAGVSQSPRYKVAKRGQDVALRCDPISGHVSLFWYQQALGQGPEFLTYFQNEAQLDKSGLPSDRFFAERPEGSVSTLKIQRTQQEDSAVYLCASSPGTGGGTEAFFGQGTRLTVV.

Turning to this clonotype: A much more abundant neighbour one base away suggests this may be a read error. The rearrangement uses TRBV30 and TRBJ2-1; D is undetermined. Germline loops: CDR1 GTSNPN, CDR2 SVGIG (reference sequence). This CDR3 comprises 11 residues. The CDR3 DNA reads TGTGCCTGGCGTGTAAGGCATGAGCAGTTCTTC. It codes for CAWRVRHEQFF.

Ten or more counts support this clonotype. V and J are TRBV29-1 and TRBJ1-1; D is uncertain. Germline V gene sequence: CDR1 SQVTM, CDR2 ANQGSEA. The CDR3 is made up of 11 amino acids. V was cut by 0 bases and J by 12 bases, with 11 bases left in between. The CDR3 region is CSVEETGRTFF. The CDR3 DNA follows: TGCAGCGTTGAAGAGACGGGTAGGACTTTCTTT.

The gene calls are TRBV30 and TRBJ2-3; TRBD2 aligns across 11 bases. Germline CDR1 reads GTSNPN; CDR2 reads SVGIG (reference sequence). V shed 2 bases, J shed 5 bases, and the junction held 3 bases outside the gene matches. The CDR3 is 14 amino acids. CDR3 DNA: TGTGCCTGGAGTCCCGGGACTAGCGGAGATACGCAGTATTTT. Residues: CAWSPGTSGDTQYF.

This clonotype was counted between two and nine times. The J gene is TRBJ2-7, the V gene TRBV7-2; D is ambiguous. Deletions cut 7 bases from V and 4 bases from J, with 20 bases between. Germline assignment: CDR1 SGHTA and CDR2 FQGNSA. The CDR3 covers 15 residues. CDR3 DNA sequence: TGTGCCAGCACCCCGCCCAACGTCAACCCATACGAGCAGTACTTC. Translation: CASTPPNVNPYEQYF.

V is TRBV7-9 and J is TRBJ2-3; D may be TRBD2 (6 bases). The CDR3 sequence is 16 residues long. Germline-derived CDR1 and CDR2 are SEHNR and FQNEAQ (reference sequence). Trimming removed 3 bases at V and 6 bases at J, with 19 bases between. The CDR3 DNA sequence: TGTGCCAGCAGCTTCCTAGTGGCGGGGCCAGGGGATACGCAGTATTTT. Translation: CASSFLVAGPGDTQYF.

The rearrangement joins TRBV20-1 to TRBJ2-3, with a tentative D call TRBD2 (6 bases). Trimming removed 1 base at V and 6 bases at J, with 17 bases between. The CDR3 is made up of 15 amino acids. Germline CDR1 reads DFQATT; CDR2 reads SNEGSKA (reference sequence). This chain's CDR3 is CSARARLGGIDTQYF. CDR3 DNA: TGCAGTGCTAGAGCCCGACTAGGAGGGATTGATACGCAGTATTTT.

This clonotype was recorded only once. The rearrangement uses TRBV13 and TRBJ2-1, with TRBD2 identical over 7 bases. The V gene's germline CDR1 is PRHDT and CDR2 FYEKMQ (reference sequence). V gave up 0 bases and J gave up 7 bases; unmatched junction bases: 9. The CDR3 loop spans 16 amino acids. The CDR3 loop reads CASSLGLGGGRNEQFF. CDR3 DNA: TGTGCCAGCAGCTTAGGCCTTGGGGGAGGGCGAAATGAGCAGTTCTTC.

At least ten counts were recorded for this clonotype. This sequence joins TRBV5-6 and TRBJ2-2, with D perhaps being TRBD1 or TRBD2 (5 bases each). The CDR3 covers 13 residues. The V end lost 0 bases, the J end lost 6 bases, and 6 bases lay between the germline ends. Germline V gives CDR1 SGHDT, CDR2 YYEEEE. This CDR3 reads CASSLAGPGELFF. For the CDR3, the DNA is TGTGCCAGCAGCTTGGCGGGGCCCGGGGAGCTGTTTTTT.

At least ten counts were recorded for this clonotype. The CDR3 region is CASTKAGQNYGYTF. The CDR3, as DNA: TGTGCCAGCACCAAGGCGGGACAGAACTATGGCTACACCTTC. J is TRBJ1-2 and V is TRBV27; the match to TRBD1 covers 7 bases. V was pared by 7 bases and J by 2 bases, with 7 bases of the junction left unmatched. This CDR3 comprises 14 residues. Germline CDR1 and CDR2: MNHEY and SMNVEV (reference sequence).

Of note for this clonotype: At one of its ends the junction is not consistent with the germline gene, which may arise from a read error. This chain joins TRBV7-2 and TRBJ2-2; the match to TRBD2 covers 13 bases. CDR1 is SGHTA, CDR2 FQGNSA, per germline. The CDR3 sequence is 17 residues long. This chain's CDR3 is CASSPFTSGRARGELVF. CDR3 in DNA: TGTGCCAGCAGCCCCTTTACTAGCGGGAGGGCCCGGGGGGAGCTGGTTTTT.

This clonotype was detected ten times or more. The DNA for the CDR3 is TGTGCCAGCAGCCAAGGTCTAGCGGGCTACAATGAGCAGTTCTTC. Its protein is CASSQGLAGYNEQFF. The gene calls are TRBV14 and TRBJ2-1; 8 bases align to TRBD2. CDR3 length: 15 amino acids. Germline CDR1 and CDR2: SGHDN and FVKESK. J gave up 3 bases and V 1 base, and 2 bases lay outside the gene matches. The whole variable domain, remainder taken from reference TRBV14 and TRBJ2-1, is EAGVTQFPSHSVIEKGQTVTLRCDPISGHDNLYWYRRVMGKEIKFLLHFVKESKQDESGMPNNRFLAERTGGTYSTLKVQPAELEDSGVYFCASSQGLAGYNEQFFGPGTRLTVL.

The chain has TRBV7-2 and TRBJ2-1; D is undetermined. The CDR3 is made up of 15 amino acids. CDR1 is SGHTA, CDR2 FQGNSA, per germline. V dropped 5 bases and J dropped 4 bases, with 15 bases sitting between them. The CDR3 DNA is TGTGCCAGCAGCCCCCTAACGAGCCTTTACAATGAGCAGTTCTTC. This translates into CASSPLTSLYNEQFF.

This clonotype was seen only a few times. The chain has TRBV6-1 and TRBJ1-1, with D perhaps matching TRBD1 (6 bases). This CDR3 has 15 residues. The V end lost 8 bases, the J end lost 5 bases, and 21 bases lay between the germline ends. Germline loops: CDR1 MNHNS, CDR2 SASEGT. The CDR3 spells CASADRGGGRTEAFF. Here the CDR3 DNA reads TGTGCCAGCGCCGATCGGGGGGGGGGGCGAACTGAAGCTTTCTTT.

This clonotype was counted ten times or more. The chain recombines TRBV6-2 or TRBV6-3 with TRBJ2-1, with 8 bases lining up with TRBD1. The CDR3 covers 14 residues. Trimming at V came to 5 bases and at J to 3 bases, leaving 3 bases not matched to a gene. Germline lookup yields CDR1 MNHEY and CDR2 SVGEGT. The CDR3 reads CASSVGQDYNEQFF. The CDR3 DNA reads as TGTGCCAGCAGTGTGGGACAGGACTACAATGAGCAGTTCTTC.

This clonotype was recorded many times. The genes are TRBV24-1 and TRBJ2-5; TRBD2 matches at 11 bases. The CDR3 consists of 17 residues. With 5 bases clipped from V and 7 bases from J, the junction kept 14 bases outside the gene matches. Germline values: CDR1 KGHDR, CDR2 SFDVKD. The CDR3 nucleotides are TGTGCCACCAGTGGTCCTGCTAGCGGGAGGTCCGGTGTGACCCAGTACTTC. Translating gives CATSGPASGRSGVTQYF.